This T cell receptor beta chain was sequenced in a study of identical twins. General study points: Conclusions were based on cross-sectional statistical analysis, without following the same donors. Among monozygotic twins, out-of-frame TCR alpha sharing exceeded what models predicted.

After template switching added a universal primer site, the resulting cDNA carried unique molecular identifiers. MiXCR, applied by TCRdb to the 5' RACE reads, yields one record per CDR3 protein. The table has about 890,000 distinct CDR3 sequences, approximately 13% seen once. Germline V lookup: CDR1 SEHNR, CDR2 FQNEAQ (reference sequence). The CDR3 totals 13 residues. V was pared by 5 bases and J by 4 bases, with 12 bases between. This clonotype was recorded a few times. Its antigen is not identified. These data were also filed under a second study, of yellow fever vaccine responses in identical twins.

Sample: PBMCs. V usage is TRBV7-9 and J usage is TRBJ2-7, with a possible D match to TRBD1 (6 bases). The receptor's source is a woman aged 18-29 years in good health. CDR3 DNA sequence: TGTGCCAGCAGCCGAGGGACACCATACGAGCAGTACTTC. Translation gives CASSRGTPYEQYF.